This T cell receptor (beta chain) is drawn from a study of T cells in Graves' hyperthyroidism and ophthalmopathy. Germline assignment: CDR1 KGHSH and CDR2 LQKENI. CDR3 length equals 16 residues. Trimming at V came to 3 bases and at J to 3 bases, leaving 7 bases not matched to a gene. Each patient was aged 18 to 65 and had newly diagnosed hyperthyroidism of under 2 months' duration. Each 10 ml fresh peripheral blood draw supplied the PBMCs. What was amplified from RNA transcripts were TCR beta CDR3 regions. HTBI primers were the set used in a first-round RT-PCR of the TCR CDR3. TCRdb processed the multiplex PCR reads anew with MiXCR; each CDR3 protein has one entry. The table lists some 720,000 distinct CDR3 sequences, roughly 15% of them singletons, with under 10% in the top ten.

The V gene is TRBV18, the J gene TRBJ2-3, with 9 bases aligning to TRBD1. This clonotype was sampled from a man aged 18 to 30 with Graves' hyperthyroidism. Material for sequencing was blood. CDR3 in amino acids: CASSPIDRGTTDTQYF. The DNA of the CDR3 is TGTGCCAGCTCACCCATCGACAGGGGGACAACAGATACGCAGTATTTT.